This TCR beta chain was documented in a study of identical twins. Regarding the study as a whole: Zero-insertion analyses could be partly confounded by invariant MAIT and iNKT cells. With abundant cord blood beta clonotypes, insertions were fewer; memory repertoires showed no such pattern.

Remarks on this clonotype: Its antigen is undetermined.

With no exceptions, donors were healthy Caucasians. A universal primer site arose from template switching, and cDNA bore unique molecular identifiers. TCRdb reanalysed the 5' RACE reads using MiXCR and keeps one entry per CDR3 protein. Among nearly 650,000 distinct CDR3 sequences, roughly 6.6% were seen once, and the ten largest hold 1.5% to 2%. The V and J ends lost 1 base and 7 bases respectively, with 10 bases between them. This CDR3 has 13 amino acids. The germline V gene has CDR1 DFQATT and CDR2 SNEGSKA (reference sequence). This same sample was also taken into another study, of yellow fever vaccine responses in identical twins.

The J gene is TRBJ1-4, the V gene TRBV20-1; D gene unclear. The sequence derives from a woman under 30 in good health. Sample: PBMCs. CDR3 sequence: CSARAAAGEKLFF. The CDR3 nucleotides read TGCAGTGCTAGAGCCGCGGCGGGTGAAAAACTGTTTTTT.